This is a list of T cell receptor beta chains from one sample in a study of cytomegalovirus exposure and HLA in healthy donors. This table comes from immunoSEQ multiplex PCR, and its TCRdb copy is limited to in-frame clones, with some not included. The data show over 100,000 clones, around 63% seen once. Material for sequencing was PBMCs. The origin of the receptors is a man aged 35-49 years in good health and CMV-seropositive. Both conserved end residues are part of each CDR3. The D gene is left open where the match is weak. Part of the rows lack a size; the others show once, few, many or a class for expanded clones.

DNA: TGTGCCAGCAGCCAAGTCACAGGTGGATCCGGGGAGCTGTTTTTT; CDR3: CASSQVTGGSGELFF; D: -; J: TRBJ2-2; size: -; V: TRBV14
DNA: TGTGCCAGCAGCTTGAGGACTGCGGATCAGCCCCAGCATTTT; CDR3: CASSLRTADQPQHF; D: -; J: TRBJ1-5; size: -; V: TRBV5-6
DNA: TGTGCCAGCAGCCCTCAGCGGGGCTTATACAATGAGCAGTTCTTC; CDR3: CASSPQRGLYNEQFF; D: TRBD2; J: TRBJ2-1; size: -; V: TRBV9
DNA: TGTGCCAGCAGCTCCTCGTTCTACGGAGAGACCCAGTACTTC; CDR3: CASSSSFYGETQYF; D: -; J: TRBJ2-5; size: -; V: TRBV11-2
DNA: TGCAGCGTCGAAGCGGGACAGGGATCGGAGACCCAGTACTTC; CDR3: CSVEAGQGSETQYF; D: TRBD1; J: TRBJ2-5; size: -; V: TRBV29-1
DNA: TGTGCCAGCTCACCAAATGGGATCGGAGGCGGAAATGAGCAGTTCTTC; CDR3: CASSPNGIGGGNEQFF; D: -; J: TRBJ2-1; size: -; V: TRBV18
DNA: TGTGCCAGCAGCTTAATGCGGGGCGGTGCAGAGACCCAGTACTTC; CDR3: CASSLMRGGAETQYF; D: -; J: TRBJ2-5; size: -; V: TRBV7-3
DNA: TGCAGCGTTGAAAGGGGTGCGGGAGTCATCGAAGAGACCCAGTACTTC; CDR3: CSVERGAGVIEETQYF; D: TRBD2; J: TRBJ2-5; size: -; V: TRBV29-1
DNA: TGTGCCAGCAGTTACTCGGGCGACAGGGGAAAAGCTTTCTTT; CDR3: CASSYSGDRGKAFF; D: TRBD1; J: TRBJ1-1; size: -; V: TRBV6-5
DNA: TGTGCCAGCAGTTCGTTAGCGGGGGGGGGCACAGATACGCAGTATTTT; CDR3: CASSSLAGGGTDTQYF; D: TRBD2; J: TRBJ2-3; size: -; V: TRBV6-5
DNA: TGTGCCTGGAGTGGTCCAGTAGCGGGAGCCTACAATGAGCAGTTCTTC; CDR3: CAWSGPVAGAYNEQFF; D: TRBD2; J: TRBJ2-1; size: -; V: TRBV30
DNA: TGTGCCAGCAGCCAGAGGACAGGGGCCCGAACCCACGGCTACACCTTC; CDR3: CASSQRTGARTHGYTF; D: TRBD1; J: TRBJ1-2; size: -; V: TRBV11-2
DNA: TGTGCCAGCTCTACCCAGGGGCCCCCCGAGACCGGGGAGCTGTTTTTT; CDR3: CASSTQGPPETGELFF; D: -; J: TRBJ2-2; size: -; V: TRBV18
DNA: TGCGCCAGCAGCTTGTGGACTACCAAAGAGACCCAGTACTTC; CDR3: CASSLWTTKETQYF; D: -; J: TRBJ2-5; size: -; V: TRBV5-1
DNA: TGTGCCAGCAGCTCCGGAGGAACCGGGGAGCTGTTTTTT; CDR3: CASSSGGTGELFF; D: -; J: TRBJ2-2; size: few; V: TRBV7-6
DNA: TGTGCCAGCAGCCTCCCTCGGGGGAGCTCCTACGAGCAGTACTTC; CDR3: CASSLPRGSSYEQYF; D: -; J: TRBJ2-7; size: few; V: TRBV5-4
DNA: TGCGCCAGCAGCTGGACCGGGACAGGGCGACTGAATAACTATGGCTACACCTTC; CDR3: CASSWTGTGRLNNYGYTF; D: TRBD1; J: TRBJ1-2; size: -; V: TRBV5-1
DNA: TGTGCCAGTAGTATAAGGGGAGACAGGGCCTCGAACACCGGGGAGCTGTTTTTT; CDR3: CASSIRGDRASNTGELFF; D: TRBD1; J: TRBJ2-2; size: few; V: TRBV19
DNA: TGTGCCACCAGCACCCCGGGACAGGGGGCGTCCGGGGAGCTGTTTTTT; CDR3: CATSTPGQGASGELFF; D: TRBD1; J: TRBJ2-2; size: -; V: TRBV15
DNA: TGTGCCAGCAGTTACCCAGGGGGTCGCTACGAGCAGTACTTC; CDR3: CASSYPGGRYEQYF; D: TRBD1; J: TRBJ2-7; size: few; V: TRBV28
DNA: TGTGCCAGCAGCTCGGAGGGACTAGCGGGAGTTACTGGGGCCAACGTCCTGACTTTC; CDR3: CASSSEGLAGVTGANVLTF; D: TRBD2; J: TRBJ2-6; size: -; V: TRBV7-8
DNA: TGTGCCAGCGCAGGGGGTGGGCAAGAGACCCAGTACTTC; CDR3: CASAGGGQETQYF; D: TRBD1; J: TRBJ2-5; size: -; V: TRBV4-2
DNA: TGTGCCAGCAGTTCATCCGGGGAGACCCAGTACTTC; CDR3: CASSSSGETQYF; D: -; J: TRBJ2-5; size: few; V: TRBV6-5
DNA: TGTGCCAGCAGTCGACCCCCATACAGGACATCGCGTTATGGCTACACCTTC; CDR3: CASSRPPYRTSRYGYTF; D: -; J: TRBJ1-2; size: -; V: TRBV28
DNA: TGTGCCAGCAGCTTAGGGACAGTCTCTGGAAACACCATATATTTT; CDR3: CASSLGTVSGNTIYF; D: -; J: TRBJ1-3; size: -; V: TRBV7-8
DNA: TGTGCCAGCAGCAAATACACTAATACTAGGGACAGGGAAGAGACCCAGTACTTC; CDR3: CASSKYTNTRDREETQYF; D: -; J: TRBJ2-5; size: few; V: TRBV21-1
DNA: TGCGCCAGCAGTCAACCGGGGGGCTACACCTTC; CDR3: CASSQPGGYTF; D: -; J: TRBJ1-2; size: few; V: TRBV23-1